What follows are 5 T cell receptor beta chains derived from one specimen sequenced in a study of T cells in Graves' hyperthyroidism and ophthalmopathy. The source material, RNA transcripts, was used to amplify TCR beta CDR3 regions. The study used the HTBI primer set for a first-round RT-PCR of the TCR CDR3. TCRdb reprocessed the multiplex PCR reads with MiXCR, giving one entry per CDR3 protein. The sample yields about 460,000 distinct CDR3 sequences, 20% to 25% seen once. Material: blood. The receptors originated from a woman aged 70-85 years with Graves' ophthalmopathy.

The CDR3 here is CAWRPGVSYEQYF. The CDR3 coding sequence is TGTGCCTGGAGACCAGGGGTCTCCTACGAGCAGTACTTC. The chain employs TRBV30 and TRBJ2-7, with a possible D match to TRBD1 (6 bases). Germline V CDR1 and CDR2: GTSNPN, SVGIG (reference sequence). Trimming left V 3 bases short and J 0 bases short, with 9 bases between. This CDR3 is 13 amino acids long. Using reference TRBV30 and TRBJ2-7 for the parts outside the CDR3, the full variable domain is SQTIHQWPATLVQPVGSPLSLECTVEGTSNPNLYWYRQAAGRGLQLLFYSVGIGQISSEVPQNLSASRPQDRQFILSSKKLLLSDSGFYLCAWRPGVSYEQYFGPGTRLTVT.

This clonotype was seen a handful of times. The CDR3 DNA reads as TGTGCCAGCAGTGTGTTACAGGGGAACCAAGAGACCCAGTACTTC. Translation gives CASSVLQGNQETQYF. V gene TRBV28 combines with J gene TRBJ2-5, with 7 bases that match TRBD1. V trimming: 5 bases; J trimming: 0 bases; junction bases outside the gene matches: 6. The CDR3 has 15 amino acids. The germline gives CDR1 MDHEN, CDR2 SYDVKM.

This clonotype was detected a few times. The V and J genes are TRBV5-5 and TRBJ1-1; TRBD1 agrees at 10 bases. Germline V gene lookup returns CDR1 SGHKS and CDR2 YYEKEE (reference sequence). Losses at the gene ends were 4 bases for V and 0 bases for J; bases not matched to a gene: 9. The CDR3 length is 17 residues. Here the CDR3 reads CASSGPGQGTMNTEAFF. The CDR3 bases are TGTGCCAGCAGCGGACCGGGACAGGGGACCATGAACACTGAAGCTTTCTTT. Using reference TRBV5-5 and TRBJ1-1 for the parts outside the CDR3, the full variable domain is DAGVTQSPTHLIKTRGQQVTLRCSPISGHKSVSWYQQVLGQGPQFIFQYYEKEERGRGNFPDRFSARQFPNYSSELNVNALLLGDSALYLCASSGPGQGTMNTEAFFGQGTRLTVV.

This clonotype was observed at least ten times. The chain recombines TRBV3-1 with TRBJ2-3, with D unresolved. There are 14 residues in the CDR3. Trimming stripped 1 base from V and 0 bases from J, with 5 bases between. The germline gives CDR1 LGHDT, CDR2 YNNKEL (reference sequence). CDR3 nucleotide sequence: TGTGCCAGCAGCCAAGCGGGCAGCACAGATACGCAGTATTTT. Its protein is CASSQAGSTDTQYF.

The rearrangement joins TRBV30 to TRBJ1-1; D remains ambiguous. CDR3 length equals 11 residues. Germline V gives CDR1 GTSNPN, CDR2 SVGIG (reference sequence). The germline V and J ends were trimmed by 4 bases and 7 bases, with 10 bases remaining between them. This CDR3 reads CAWTVNYEAFF. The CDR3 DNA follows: TGTGCCTGGACAGTGAACTATGAAGCTTTCTTT.